The clone carrying this TCR beta chain was detected ten times or more. The source of the sample is a study of blood T cells in healthy people across ages. Germline V gene data show CDR1 as LGHNA and CDR2 as YSLEER. Germline trimming cut 5 bases from V and 0 bases from J; bases unmatched to any gene: 8. The CDR3 covers 16 residues. Combining a sample-barcoded 5' primer with a J-beta primer mix, a second PCR ran for roughly 6 to 12 cycles. Each CDR3 protein is one row after TCRdb ran MiXCR on the 5' RACE reads. The table has around 580,000 distinct CDR3 sequences, around half seen once. The J gene is TRBJ2-3, the V gene TRBV4-3; TRBD2 matches 7 bases. What was sequenced was blood. The source of this sequence is a man aged 80 or over in good health. CDR3 residues: CASSRSGDASTDTQYF. The CDR3 coding sequence is TGCGCCAGCAGCAGGAGCGGGGACGCAAGCACAGATACGCAGTATTTT.